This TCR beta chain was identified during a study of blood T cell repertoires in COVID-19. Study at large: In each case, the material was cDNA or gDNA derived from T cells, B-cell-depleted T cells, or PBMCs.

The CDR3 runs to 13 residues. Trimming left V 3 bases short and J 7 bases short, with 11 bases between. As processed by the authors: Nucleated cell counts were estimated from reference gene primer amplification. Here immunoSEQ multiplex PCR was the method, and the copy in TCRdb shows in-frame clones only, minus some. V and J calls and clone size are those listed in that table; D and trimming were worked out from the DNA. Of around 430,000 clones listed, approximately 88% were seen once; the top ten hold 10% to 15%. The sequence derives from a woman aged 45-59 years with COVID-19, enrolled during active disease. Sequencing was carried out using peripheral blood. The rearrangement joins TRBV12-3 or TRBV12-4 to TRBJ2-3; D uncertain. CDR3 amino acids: CASSFRGRHTQYF. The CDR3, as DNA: TGTGCCAGCAGTTTCCGCGGTCGCCATACGCAGTATTTT.